A single T cell receptor beta chain is shown here with its context. Trimming took 3 bases from V and 7 from J; bases not matched to a gene: 9. The CDR3 extends over 14 amino acids. Germline-derived CDR1 and CDR2 are SGDLS and YYNGEE. The entry originates in a study of control samples from healthy donors and cancer patients. Sequencing was performed with immunoSEQ multiplex PCR; in TCRdb, only in-frame clones are kept and a portion is missing. The sample has approximately 150,000 clones, just over 85% seen once. This TCR was sampled from a young man in good health. The V and J genes are TRBV9 and TRBJ2-5; 7 positions agree with TRBD2. The source material was blood. The chain's CDR3 is CASSAGSGSATQYF. The CDR3, as DNA: TGTGCCAGCAGCGCCGGTAGCGGGTCCGCGACCCAGTACTTC.